This T cell receptor beta chain was sequenced during a study of OX40 agonist ivuxolimab in advanced cancers. In the study overall: Patients treated during dose escalation were battling hepatocellular carcinoma, melanoma, renal cell or head and neck cancer. Anti-PD-1, anti-PD-L1 or anti-CTLA-4 therapy given earlier was allowed, and 40% had some. Findings and caveats of the study: Among T cells, CD8+ cells averaged more expanded clones than CD4+ cells.

For this clone: What it binds is not known.

The table came from immunoSEQ multiplex PCR; TCRdb's copy has only in-frame clones and leaves some out. The sample shows roughly 70,000 clones, just under 90% of them seen only once. Germline assignment: CDR1 SGDLS and CDR2 YYNGEE. The V and J ends lost 1 base and 8 bases respectively, with 21 bases between them. The CDR3 covers 16 residues. The specimen was CD4+ or CD8+ T cells sorted from blood, collected in a trial of the OX40 agonist ivuxolimab. The J gene is TRBJ1-2, the V gene TRBV9; no definite D call. The clonotype originates from an adult with an advanced solid tumor such as melanoma, head and neck, liver or kidney cancer. The CDR3 sequence: CASSVTSGQDRGGYTF. Written as DNA, the CDR3 is TGTGCCAGCAGCGTAACCTCTGGGCAGGACCGGGGAGGCTACACCTTC. Full variable domain (outside the CDR3, taken from reference TRBV9 and TRBJ1-2): DSGVTQTPKHLITATGQRVTLRCSPRSGDLSVYWYQQSLDQGLQFLIQYYNGEERAKGNILERFSAQQFPDLHSELNLSSLELGDSALYFCASSVTSGQDRGGYTFGSGTRLTVV.